Presented here are 9 T cell receptor beta chains from one specimen sequenced in a study of shared clonotypes between healthy human individuals. Measured with immunoSEQ multiplex PCR; TCRdb has only the in-frame clones, and not every one. The table has hundreds of thousands of clones, around 73% seen once; the top ten hold 1.5% to 2%. The sample comprised memory CD4+ T cells sorted from blood. The subset: CD45RA-negative fraction. Receptors originate from a woman aged 25 to 39 in good health.

The chain is built from TRBV5-1 and TRBJ2-3; D is undetermined. This CDR3 has 15 residues. CDR1 and CDR2 from the germline V gene are SGHRS and YFSETQ. Trimming took off 1 base at V and 1 base at J, with 10 bases between the two ends. Here the CDR3 DNA reads TGCGCCAGCAGCTTGTTAGGGCTGGGCACAGATACGCAGTATTTT. It yields the protein CASSLLGLGTDTQYF.

V is TRBV6-5 and J is TRBJ2-1; D is possibly TRBD2 (6 bases). The CDR3 consists of 16 residues. Per the germline V gene, CDR1 is MNHEY and CDR2 is SVGAGI. V was shortened by 2 bases and J by 8 bases, with 19 bases between the two germline ends. Written as DNA, the CDR3 is TGTGCCAGCAGTTACGGCGGGACCCTAGGTAGGGATGAGCAGTTCTTC. Its protein product is CASSYGGTLGRDEQFF.

This clone was counted many times. The chain carries TRBV4-2 and TRBJ2-1; unclear D gene. Trimming took 0 bases from V and 4 from J, leaving 10 bases between them. The CDR3 contains 15 residues. Germline V CDR1 and CDR2: LGHNA, YNFKEQ. In DNA, the CDR3 is TGTGCCAGCAGCCAAGACCCGGGCCGATACAATGAGCAGTTCTTC. It specifies CASSQDPGRYNEQFF.

The V and J genes are TRBV2 and TRBJ1-1; D remains unclear. This CDR3 contains 13 residues. V was pared by 3 bases and J by 1 base, with 6 bases between. Germline lookup yields CDR1 SNHLY and CDR2 FYNNEI. The CDR3 loop reads CASSDGRNTEAFF. CDR3 DNA: TGTGCCAGCAGTGACGGGAGGAACACTGAAGCTTTCTTT.

This clone was counted a few times. V usage is TRBV2 and J usage is TRBJ2-3, with TRBD2 matching over 8 bases. The CDR3 contains 14 residues. Germline CDR1 SNHLY, CDR2 FYNNEI. Losses at the gene ends were 8 bases for V and 0 bases for J; bases not matched to a gene: 4. The CDR3 bases are TGTGCCAGCGGCGGGAGGCTAAGCACAGATACGCAGTATTTT. Translating gives CASGGRLSTDTQYF.

This chain uses TRBV5-1 with TRBJ2-7; perhaps TRBD2 as D (5 bases). CDR3 length: 14 residues. The V end was cut by 2 bases, the J end by 3 bases, with 12 bases between. Germline V gives CDR1 SGHRS, CDR2 YFSETQ. This CDR3 reads CASSFEGANYEQYF. CDR3 bases: TGCGCCAGCAGCTTTGAGGGAGCCAACTACGAGCAGTACTTC. The full variable domain, with the rest looked up from reference TRBV5-1 and TRBJ2-7, is KAGVTQTPRYLIKTRGQQVTLSCSPISGHRSVSWYQQTPGQGLQFLFEYFSETQRNKGNFPGRFSGRQFSNSRSEMNVSTLELGDSALYLCASSFEGANYEQYFGPGTRLTVT.

To note about this clone: One junction end does not reproduce the germline sequence, and a read error may be involved. The V and J genes are TRBV18 and TRBJ2-7; 7 nucleotides align to TRBD2. In germline, CDR1 is KGHSH, CDR2 LQKENI. This CDR3 has 14 amino acids. This CDR3 reads CASSPLTSSNEQYF. CDR3 coding DNA: TGTGCCAGCTCACCCCTGACTAGCTCCAACGAGCAGTACTTC.

The chain couples TRBV25-1 to TRBJ2-2, with D perhaps being TRBD1 or TRBD2 (5 bases each). The germline V gene encodes CDR1 MGHDK and CDR2 SYGVNS. This CDR3 region has 16 residues. Trimming shortened V by 1 base and J by 8 bases, and 17 bases separated the two germline ends. CDR3 residues: CASSEWDGITGGELFF. The CDR3 DNA reads TGTGCCAGCAGTGAATGGGACGGTATAACTGGGGGGGAGCTGTTTTTT. Looking up the rest from reference TRBV25-1 and TRBJ2-2 gives the full variable domain: EADIYQTPRYLVIGTGKKITLECSQTMGHDKMYWYQQDPGMELHLIHYSYGVNSTEKGDLSSESTVSRIRTEHFPLTLESARPSHTSQYLCASSEWDGITGGELFFGEGSRLTVL.

This clone was observed a few times. The chain's CDR3 is CAWSLWLGGNTIYF. The CDR3 DNA reads as TGTGCCTGGAGTCTGTGGCTGGGTGGAAACACCATATATTTT. The V and J genes are TRBV30 and TRBJ1-3; unclear D gene. Trimming left V 2 bases short and J 3 bases short, with 11 bases between. Germline V lookup: CDR1 GTSNPN, CDR2 SVGIG (reference sequence). The CDR3 contains 14 residues.